Each of the 13 T cell receptor beta chains below was sequenced from the same sample in a study of blood T cell repertoires in COVID-19. TCRdb keeps only in-frame clones here, not all; method: immunoSEQ multiplex PCR. Of 150,000 to 200,000 clones in the sample, approximately 91% were seen once. Sequencing was carried out using peripheral blood. These receptor sequences come from a man between 18 and 29 years old with acute or convalescent COVID-19.

This clone was counted between two and nine times. The chain combines TRBV5-1 with TRBJ1-2; no clear D gene. This CDR3 is built from 13 residues. V was clipped by 0 bases and J by 2 bases, with 5 bases between them. Germline V gives CDR1 SGHRS, CDR2 YFSETQ. The CDR3 nucleotides read TGCGCCAGCAGCTTGGGAGGGAACTATGGCTACACCTTC. Its translation: CASSLGGNYGYTF.

The V gene is TRBV10-1, the J gene TRBJ2-2, with 9 bases matching TRBD1. CDR1 and CDR2 from the germline V gene are WNHNN and SYGVQD (reference sequence). The junction had 4 bases not matched to a gene; V was cut back by 3 bases and J by 5 bases. The CDR3 is made up of 15 amino acids. The CDR3 bases are TGCGCCAGCAGTGAACGGACAGGGGTGACCGGGGAGCTGTTTTTT. The encoded protein is CASSERTGVTGELFF.

The J gene is TRBJ1-2, the V gene TRBV9; D is unclear. Trimming cost V 0 bases and J 4 bases, with 4 bases left between them. There are 12 residues in the CDR3. Germline V CDR1 and CDR2: SGDLS, YYNGEE. CDR3 sequence reads: CASSVGLYGYTF. In nucleotides, the CDR3 is TGTGCCAGCAGCGTAGGGCTCTATGGCTACACCTTC.

This chain joins TRBV11-2 and TRBJ2-5; D not certain. This CDR3 contains 13 residues. CDR1 SGHAT and CDR2 FQNNGV come from the germline V gene. The ends were cut back, 1 base at V and 2 bases at J, with 5 bases in the middle. As DNA, the CDR3 is TGTGCCAGCAGCTTAGTCCAGCAAGAGACCCAGTACTTC. It encodes CASSLVQQETQYF.

Here the CDR3 reads CASSLRSGGAGAYEQYF. The CDR3, as DNA: TGTGCCAGCAGTTTACGATCTGGGGGGGCAGGTGCCTACGAGCAGTACTTC. The V and J genes are TRBV27 and TRBJ2-7; TRBD2 might be the D (7 bases). The CDR3 has 17 residues. V lost 2 bases and J 2 bases, leaving 19 bases between the germline ends. Germline V gene data show CDR1 as MNHEY and CDR2 as SMNVEV (reference sequence).

The chain combines TRBV11-1 with TRBJ1-3; D may be TRBD1 (5 bases). The V gene lost 8 bases and the J gene lost 3 bases, with 14 bases spanning the gap. CDR3 length: 14 amino acids. The germline gives CDR1 SGHAT, CDR2 FQDESV (reference sequence). CDR3 sequence: CASGRGVFGNTIYF. The CDR3 DNA reads TGTGCCAGCGGCCGGGGGGTTTTTGGAAACACCATATATTTT.

About this clone: One end of the junction is discordant with germline, which a read error may explain. The chain employs TRBV29-1 and TRBJ1-1, with 10 bases matching TRBD1. Germline CDR1 and CDR2: SQVTM and ANQGSEA. This CDR3 has 11 amino acids. In DNA form, the CDR3 reads TGCAGCTTTGACAGGGGGCCTGAAGCTTTCTTT. Its protein product is CSFDRGPEAFF.

This clone was counted a single time. The chain uses TRBV5-6 and TRBJ1-6; 9 bases align to TRBD1. CDR1 is SGHDT, CDR2 YYEEEE, per germline. The V segment lost 1 base and the J segment 10 bases; nucleotides outside the gene matches: 6. The CDR3 contains 15 residues. The CDR3 DNA reads TGTGCCAGCAGCTTGAGGGACAGGGTTTTCTCACCCCTCCACTTT. This sequence encodes CASSLRDRVFSPLHF.

The genes are TRBV5-5 and TRBJ1-3, with 7 bases aligning to TRBD1. CDR1 and CDR2 from the germline V gene are SGHKS and YYEKEE (reference sequence). The length of the CDR3 is 17 residues. The ends lost 4 bases at V and 0 bases at J; junction bases unmatched: 10. For the CDR3, the DNA is TGTGCCAGCAGCCCTACGACAGGGAGAGACTCTGGAAACACCATATATTTT. It is translated as CASSPTTGRDSGNTIYF.

This chain connects TRBV27 to TRBJ2-3; tentatively, D is TRBD1 (6 bases). Deletions cut 6 bases from V and 2 bases from J, with 15 bases between. Looked up from germline, CDR1 is MNHEY and CDR2 is SMNVEV (reference sequence). This CDR3 contains 15 residues. This CDR3 reads CASRGNRVYTDTQYF. The CDR3 DNA sequence: TGTGCCAGCAGAGGAAACAGGGTCTACACAGATACGCAGTATTTT.

The chain combines TRBV2 with TRBJ2-1, with TRBD2 identical over 10 bases. V was clipped by 6 bases and J by 2 bases; unmatched bases: 10. The CDR3 is 17 amino acids. Germline V gene data show CDR1 as SNHLY and CDR2 as FYNNEI. The CDR3 DNA is TGTGCCAGCAGCACCGTGGGGAGCGGGGGGGCCTACAATGAGCAGTTCTTC. Translating it yields CASSTVGSGGAYNEQFF.

The gene calls are TRBV18 and TRBJ1-1; D perhaps matches TRBD1 (5 bases). V was pared by 1 base and J by 3 bases, with 12 bases between. Germline V gene data show CDR1 as KGHSH and CDR2 as LQKENI. The CDR3 totals 15 residues. The DNA for the CDR3 is TGTGCCAGCTCACCACAGGCAGGGAAAGACACTGAAGCTTTCTTT. This translates into CASSPQAGKDTEAFF.

The CDR3 loop reads CASSPTGTGADEQYF. CDR3 bases: TGTGCCAGCAGCCCGACCGGGACAGGGGCCGACGAGCAGTACTTC. The gene calls are TRBV3-1 (or the pseudogene TRBV3-2) and TRBJ2-7, with TRBD1 identical over 10 bases. Trimming took 4 bases from V and 5 from J; bases not matched to a gene: 8. The V gene's germline CDR1 is LGHDT and CDR2 YNNKEL (reference sequence). The CDR3 has 15 amino acids.